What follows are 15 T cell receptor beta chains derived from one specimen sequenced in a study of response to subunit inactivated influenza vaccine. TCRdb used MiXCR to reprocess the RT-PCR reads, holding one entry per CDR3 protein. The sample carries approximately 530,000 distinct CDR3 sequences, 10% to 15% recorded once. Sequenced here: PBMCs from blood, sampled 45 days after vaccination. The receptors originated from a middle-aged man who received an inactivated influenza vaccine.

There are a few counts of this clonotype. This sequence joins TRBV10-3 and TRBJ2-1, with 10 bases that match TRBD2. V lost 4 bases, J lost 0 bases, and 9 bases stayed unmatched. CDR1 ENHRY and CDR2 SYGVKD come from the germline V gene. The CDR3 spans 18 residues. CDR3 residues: CAISGPSGGQSSYNEQFF. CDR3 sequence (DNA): TGTGCCATCAGTGGTCCTAGCGGGGGCCAGAGCTCCTACAATGAGCAGTTCTTC.

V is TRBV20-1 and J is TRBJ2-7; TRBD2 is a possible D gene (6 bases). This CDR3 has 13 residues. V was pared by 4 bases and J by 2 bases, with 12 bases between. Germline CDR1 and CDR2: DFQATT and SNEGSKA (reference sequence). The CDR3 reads CSAKSGSTYEQYF. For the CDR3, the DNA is TGCAGTGCTAAAAGCGGGTCTACCTACGAGCAGTACTTC.

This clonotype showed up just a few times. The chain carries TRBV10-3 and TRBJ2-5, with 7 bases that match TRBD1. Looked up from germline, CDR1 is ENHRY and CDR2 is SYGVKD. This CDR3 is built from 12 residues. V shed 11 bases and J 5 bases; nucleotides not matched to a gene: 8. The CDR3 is CASRGTEETQYF. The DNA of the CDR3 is TGTGCCTCCCGAGGGACAGAGGAGACCCAGTACTTC.

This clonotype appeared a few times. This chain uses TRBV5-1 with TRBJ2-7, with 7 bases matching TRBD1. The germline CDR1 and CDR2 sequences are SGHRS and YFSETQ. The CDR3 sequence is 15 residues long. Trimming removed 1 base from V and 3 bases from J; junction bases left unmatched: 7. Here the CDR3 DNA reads TGCGCCAGCAGCTTGATGGCAGGGGGAATCTACGAGCAGTACTTC. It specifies CASSLMAGGIYEQYF. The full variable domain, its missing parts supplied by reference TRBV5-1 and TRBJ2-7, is KAGVTQTPRYLIKTRGQQVTLSCSPISGHRSVSWYQQTPGQGLQFLFEYFSETQRNKGNFPGRFSGRQFSNSRSEMNVSTLELGDSALYLCASSLMAGGIYEQYFGPGTRLTVT.

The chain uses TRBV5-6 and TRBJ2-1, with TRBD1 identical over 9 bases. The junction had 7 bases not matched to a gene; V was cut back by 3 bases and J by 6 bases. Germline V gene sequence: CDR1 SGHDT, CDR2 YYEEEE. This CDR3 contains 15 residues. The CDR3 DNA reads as TGTGCCAGCAGCTCCTACGGACAGGGGTTCAATGAGCAGTTCTTC. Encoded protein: CASSSYGQGFNEQFF.

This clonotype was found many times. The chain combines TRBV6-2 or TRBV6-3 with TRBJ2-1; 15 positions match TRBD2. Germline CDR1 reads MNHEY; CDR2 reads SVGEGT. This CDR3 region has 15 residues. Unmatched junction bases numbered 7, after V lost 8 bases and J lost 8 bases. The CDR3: CASGLGLAGGHEQFF. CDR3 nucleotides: TGTGCCAGCGGACTGGGACTAGCGGGGGGACATGAGCAGTTCTTC.

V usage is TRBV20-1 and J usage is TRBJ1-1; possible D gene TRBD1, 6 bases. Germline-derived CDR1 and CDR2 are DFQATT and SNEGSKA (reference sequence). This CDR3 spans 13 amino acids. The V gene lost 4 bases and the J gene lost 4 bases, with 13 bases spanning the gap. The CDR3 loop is CSAKQGFSTEAFF. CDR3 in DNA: TGCAGTGCTAAGCAGGGGTTCAGCACTGAAGCTTTCTTT.

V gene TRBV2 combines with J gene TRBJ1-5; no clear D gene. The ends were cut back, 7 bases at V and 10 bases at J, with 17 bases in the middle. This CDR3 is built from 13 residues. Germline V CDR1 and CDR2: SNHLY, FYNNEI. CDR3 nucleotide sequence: TGTGCCAGCAATCTTGAGCAGCTTCGTCCCCAGCATTTT. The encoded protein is CASNLEQLRPQHF.

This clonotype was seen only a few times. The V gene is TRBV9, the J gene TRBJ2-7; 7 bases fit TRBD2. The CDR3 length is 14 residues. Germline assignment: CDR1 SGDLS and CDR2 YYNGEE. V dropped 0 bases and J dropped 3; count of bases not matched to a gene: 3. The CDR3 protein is CASSVDRGGYEQYF. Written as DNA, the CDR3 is TGTGCCAGCAGCGTAGACCGCGGGGGCTACGAGCAGTACTTC.

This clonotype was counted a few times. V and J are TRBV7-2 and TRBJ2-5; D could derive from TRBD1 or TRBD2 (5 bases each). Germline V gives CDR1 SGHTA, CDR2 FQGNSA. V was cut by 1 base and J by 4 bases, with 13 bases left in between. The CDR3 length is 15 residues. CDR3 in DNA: TGTGCCAGCAGCTTAGAGTTTGTGGGGGTAGAGACCCAGTACTTC. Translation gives CASSLEFVGVETQYF.

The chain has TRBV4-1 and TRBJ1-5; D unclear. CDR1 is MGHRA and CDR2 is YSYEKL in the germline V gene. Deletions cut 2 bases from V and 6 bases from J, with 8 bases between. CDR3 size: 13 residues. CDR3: CASSQTFGQPQHF. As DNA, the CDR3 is TGCGCCAGCAGCCAAACCTTTGGTCAGCCCCAGCATTTT.

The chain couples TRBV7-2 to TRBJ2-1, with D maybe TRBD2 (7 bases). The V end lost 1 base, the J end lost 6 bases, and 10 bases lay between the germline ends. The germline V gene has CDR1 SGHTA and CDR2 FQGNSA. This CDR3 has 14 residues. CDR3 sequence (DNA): TGTGCCAGCAGCTTAGTAGGGGGGGCCAATGAGCAGTTCTTC. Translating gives CASSLVGGANEQFF.

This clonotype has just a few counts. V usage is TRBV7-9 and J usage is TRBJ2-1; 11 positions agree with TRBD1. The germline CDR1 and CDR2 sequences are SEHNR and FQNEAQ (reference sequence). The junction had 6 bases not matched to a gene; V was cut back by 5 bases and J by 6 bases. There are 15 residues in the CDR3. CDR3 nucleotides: TGTGCCAGCAGCCAGGGCGGGACAGGGGGCAATGAGCAGTTCTTC. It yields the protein CASSQGGTGGNEQFF.

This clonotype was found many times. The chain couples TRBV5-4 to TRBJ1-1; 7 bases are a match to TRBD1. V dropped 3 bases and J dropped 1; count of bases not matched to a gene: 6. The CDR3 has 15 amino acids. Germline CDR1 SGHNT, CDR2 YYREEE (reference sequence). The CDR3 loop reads CASSSGQLRNTEAFF. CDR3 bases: TGTGCCAGCAGCTCGGGACAGCTTCGGAACACTGAAGCTTTCTTT.

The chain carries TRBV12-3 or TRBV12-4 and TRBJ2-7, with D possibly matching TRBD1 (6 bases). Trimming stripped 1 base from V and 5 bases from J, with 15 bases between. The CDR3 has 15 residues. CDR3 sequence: CASSLGLGRGHEQYF. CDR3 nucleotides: TGTGCCAGCAGTTTAGGATTAGGCAGGGGCCACGAGCAGTACTTC.